Listed here are 28 T cell receptor beta chains from one sample, sequenced in a study of blood T cell repertoires in COVID-19. Repertoires were generated with immunoSEQ multiplex PCR, while TCRdb's copy carries only in-frame clones and drops some. The profile covers 200,000 to 300,000 clones, with under 90% appearing a single time and 7.5% to 9% taken by the ten largest. Sequenced input: peripheral blood. The receptors were sampled from a human donor in a cohort sampled during active COVID-19.

The rearrangement links TRBV7-2 to TRBJ1-1; no definite D call. V shed 1 base and J shed 7 bases, with 13 bases lying between them. This CDR3 is 14 amino acids long. Per germline, CDR1 SGHTA and CDR2 FQGNSA. DNA for the CDR3: TGTGCCAGCAGCTTAGTGAGGCAACCTTATGAAGCTTTCTTT. Its translation: CASSLVRQPYEAFF.

This chain links TRBV19 with TRBJ1-5, with TRBD1 as a possible D gene (5 bases). Per the germline V gene, CDR1 is LNHDA and CDR2 is SQIVND (reference sequence). V lost 0 bases, J lost 15 bases, and 21 bases lay in between. The CDR3 has 15 residues. The CDR3 DNA sequence: TGTGCCAGTAGTATAGATCGATCTTACGGCAGGGCCGCGCATTTT. It codes for CASSIDRSYGRAAHF.

This chain links TRBV10-3 with TRBJ2-5; TRBD2 matches 8 bases. This CDR3 is built from 17 residues. With 3 bases clipped from V and 4 bases from J, the junction kept 13 bases outside the gene matches. CDR1 ENHRY and CDR2 SYGVKD come from the germline V gene. CDR3 coding DNA: TGTGCCATCAGTGAAACTAGCGGACGAGGCAGTGGAGAGACCCAGTACTTC. Translation gives CAISETSGRGSGETQYF.

V and J are TRBV7-9 and TRBJ1-5; 11 bases align to TRBD1. The germline V gene encodes CDR1 SEHNR and CDR2 FQNEAQ (reference sequence). V lost 5 bases to trimming and J lost 4 bases; unmatched junction nucleotides: 4. The CDR3 is 15 residues long. CDR3 nucleotides: TGTGCCAGCAGCAGGGGACAGGGGGGGAATCAGCCCCAGCATTTT. Translation gives CASSRGQGGNQPQHF.

This clone came up a few times. The rearrangement links TRBV15 to TRBJ1-3, with TRBD1 as a possible D gene (5 bases). CDR3 length: 17 amino acids. The germline V and J ends were trimmed by 1 base and 0 bases, with 13 bases remaining between them. CDR1 is LNHNV and CDR2 is YYDKDF in the germline V gene (reference sequence). As DNA, the CDR3 is TGTGCCACCAGCAGAGGGTCGACAGATCGCTCTGGAAACACCATATATTTT. Amino acid sequence: CATSRGSTDRSGNTIYF.

This chain joins TRBV11-1 and TRBJ2-3, with TRBD2 matching 9 bases. This CDR3 region has 16 residues. V lost 1 base, J lost 5 bases, and 7 bases stayed unmatched. Germline values: CDR1 SGHAT, CDR2 FQDESV (reference sequence). The chain's CDR3 is CASSLGRGGAVDTQYF. The CDR3 nucleotides are TGTGCCAGCAGCTTAGGCCGCGGGGGGGCCGTAGATACGCAGTATTTT.

This chain joins TRBV5-1 and TRBJ2-3; D remains unclear. V dropped 3 bases and J dropped 0 bases, with 14 bases sitting between them. Looked up from germline, CDR1 is SGHRS and CDR2 is YFSETQ. This CDR3 has 16 amino acids. The CDR3 protein is CASSSTIRVSTDTQYF. CDR3 bases: TGCGCCAGCAGCTCCACCATCCGCGTGAGCACAGATACGCAGTATTTT.

V and J are TRBV5-1 and TRBJ1-1, with a tentative D call TRBD1 (5 bases). Germline-derived CDR1 and CDR2 are SGHRS and YFSETQ. The CDR3 length is 14 residues. The V and J ends lost 6 bases and 4 bases respectively, with 16 bases between them. The CDR3 here is CASTPTTGGTEAFF. The CDR3 coding sequence is TGCGCCAGCACCCCTACCACGGGGGGCACTGAAGCTTTCTTT.

The V call is TRBV7-9, the J call TRBJ1-1, with a possible D match to TRBD1 (5 bases). Germline CDR1 and CDR2: SEHNR and FQNEAQ (reference sequence). The CDR3 runs 13 residues. The V and J ends lost 3 bases and 1 base respectively, with 6 bases between them. CDR3 protein: CASSFQGNTEAFF. The CDR3, as DNA: TGTGCCAGCAGCTTTCAGGGGAACACTGAAGCTTTCTTT.

The chain employs TRBV20-1 and TRBJ1-1; D gene uncertain. The CDR3 sequence is 11 residues long. V was pared by 2 bases and J by 8 bases, with 9 bases between. Germline assignment: CDR1 DFQATT and CDR2 SNEGSKA (reference sequence). Here the CDR3 DNA reads TGCAGTGCTAGATACGGTTGGGAAGCTTTCTTT. It codes for CSARYGWEAFF.

The chain has TRBV5-4 and TRBJ1-2; the match to TRBD1 covers 7 bases. CDR1 SGHNT and CDR2 YYREEE come from the germline V gene (reference sequence). The CDR3 is made up of 14 amino acids. V lost 0 bases to trimming and J lost 5 bases; unmatched junction nucleotides: 4. The CDR3 region is CASSLDRGRYGYTF. The CDR3 DNA reads as TGTGCCAGCAGCTTGGACAGGGGCCGATATGGCTACACCTTC.

This chain connects TRBV6-5 to TRBJ1-6; D possibly corresponds to TRBD1 (6 bases). CDR1 and CDR2 from the germline V gene are MNHEY and SVGAGI. Trimming left V 7 bases short and J 14 bases short, with 24 bases between. This CDR3 region has 15 residues. The CDR3, as DNA: TGTGCCAGCACCCTGACGGGGCAGGGGATATTAGCCCTCCACTTT. Its protein product is CASTLTGQGILALHF.

This chain uses TRBV9 with TRBJ2-6, with 9 bases that match TRBD1. The trim removed 1 base at V and 0 bases at J, leaving 11 bases unmatched. This CDR3 is built from 20 residues. CDR1 and CDR2 from the germline V gene are SGDLS and YYNGEE. The CDR3 reads CASSVTGTGYGTSGANVLTF. The CDR3 DNA reads TGTGCCAGCAGCGTAACCGGGACAGGGTATGGGACCTCTGGGGCCAACGTCCTGACTTTC. Complete variable domain (other parts from reference TRBV9 and TRBJ2-6): DSGVTQTPKHLITATGQRVTLRCSPRSGDLSVYWYQQSLDQGLQFLIQYYNGEERAKGNILERFSAQQFPDLHSELNLSSLELGDSALYFCASSVTGTGYGTSGANVLTFGAGSRLTVL.

The chain combines TRBV11-3 with TRBJ2-2; tentatively, D is TRBD2 (6 bases). From germline, CDR1 is SGHNT and CDR2 YENEEA. This CDR3 spans 16 amino acids. V gave up 2 bases and J gave up 7 bases, with 17 bases separating them. The CDR3 bases are TGTGCCAGCAGCTTAAGCGGGCTAGCTCGAGGCGGGGAGCTGTTTTTT. This codes for CASSLSGLARGGELFF.

In this sample, this clone turned up a few times. The V and J genes are TRBV19 and TRBJ2-2; tentative D call: TRBD2 (6 bases). CDR1 is LNHDA, CDR2 SQIVND, per germline (reference sequence). Trimming shortened V by 6 bases and J by 5 bases, and 13 bases separated the two germline ends. The CDR3 is 14 amino acids. This chain's CDR3 is CASRRDLSTGELFF. The CDR3 nucleotides are TGTGCCAGTAGGCGGGACTTATCGACCGGGGAGCTGTTTTTT.

This chain connects TRBV27 to TRBJ1-6; D gene ambiguous. Germline V gives CDR1 MNHEY, CDR2 SMNVEV (reference sequence). The CDR3 consists of 16 residues. The germline V and J ends were trimmed by 3 bases and 0 bases, with 9 bases remaining between them. The CDR3 spells CASSFLQSSYNSPLHF. In nucleotides, the CDR3 is TGTGCCAGCAGTTTCTTACAAAGCTCCTATAATTCACCCCTCCACTTT.

This clone was seen a few times. The chain is built from TRBV9 and TRBJ2-7, with TRBD1 matching 10 bases. The germline V gene has CDR1 SGDLS and CDR2 YYNGEE. There are 14 residues in the CDR3. With 2 bases clipped from V and 3 bases from J, the junction kept 2 bases outside the gene matches. The CDR3: CASSVGTGDYEQYF. The CDR3 nucleotides read TGTGCCAGCAGCGTTGGGACAGGGGACTACGAGCAGTACTTC.

The J gene is TRBJ1-2, the V gene TRBV6-6, with D maybe TRBD1 (5 bases). Trimming removed 2 bases from V and 7 bases from J, with 11 bases in between. Germline lookup yields CDR1 MNHNY and CDR2 SVGAGI (reference sequence). This CDR3 is 13 amino acids long. CDR3 sequence (DNA): TGTGCCAGCAGTTACGGTCAGGGTGCTGGCTACACCTTC. Translating gives CASSYGQGAGYTF.

The chain joins TRBV18 to TRBJ2-5; 9 bases fit TRBD1. V was clipped by 7 bases and J by 4 bases; unmatched bases: 13. The CDR3 has 16 residues. Germline V gene data show CDR1 as KGHSH and CDR2 as LQKENI. CDR3 sequence: CASYSDNRGLSETQYF. Written as DNA, the CDR3 is TGTGCCAGCTACTCAGACAACAGGGGGCTATCAGAGACCCAGTACTTC.

As regards this clone: This same CDR3 is encoded by further DNA sequences in the sample. The V gene is TRBV5-1, the J gene TRBJ1-6, with TRBD1 identical over 9 bases. This CDR3 has 15 residues. J was trimmed by 10 bases and V by 0 bases; bases with no gene match: 5. CDR1 is SGHRS and CDR2 is YFSETQ in the germline V gene. Here the CDR3 DNA reads TGCGCCAGCAGCTTGGGGGGACAGGGTCGCTCACCCCTCCACTTT. Translated, it gives CASSLGGQGRSPLHF.

The rearrangement joins TRBV19 to TRBJ2-3; TRBD1 matches 9 bases. The trim removed 3 bases at V and 10 bases at J, leaving 8 bases unmatched. CDR3 length: 14 residues. Germline lookup yields CDR1 LNHDA and CDR2 SQIVND (reference sequence). The CDR3 is CASSMSRQGDAQYF. The CDR3, as DNA: TGTGCCAGTAGTATGTCCCGACAGGGGGATGCGCAGTATTTT.

This sequence joins TRBV5-6 and TRBJ2-7; 10 nucleotides align to TRBD2. Germline V gene sequence: CDR1 SGHDT, CDR2 YYEEEE. J lost 0 bases, V lost 1 base, and 4 bases had no gene match. The length of the CDR3 is 16 residues. CDR3 DNA sequence: TGTGCCAGCAGCTTGAGGACTAGCGGAAGCTCCTACGAGCAGTACTTC. This gives the protein CASSLRTSGSSYEQYF.

The chain has TRBV19 and TRBJ2-7; D remains ambiguous. The V and J ends lost 4 bases and 2 bases respectively, with 9 bases between them. Germline values: CDR1 LNHDA, CDR2 SQIVND (reference sequence). The CDR3 extends over 13 amino acids. CDR3 sequence (DNA): TGTGCCAGTAGTAGGCAGGCCCCCTACGAGCAGTACTTC. Protein sequence: CASSRQAPYEQYF.

The chain combines TRBV6-2 or TRBV6-3 with TRBJ1-3; the D is unclear. Germline lookup yields CDR1 MNHEY and CDR2 SVGEGT. V lost 6 bases and J lost 3, with 12 bases in between. The CDR3 contains 14 residues. CDR3: CASSRSFDGNTIYF. DNA for the CDR3: TGTGCCAGCAGCCGAAGCTTTGATGGAAACACCATATATTTT.

The gene calls are TRBV14 and TRBJ2-1, with D maybe TRBD2 (5 bases). V gave up 1 base and J gave up 4 bases, with 11 bases separating them. The CDR3 spans 15 residues. The V gene's germline CDR1 is SGHDN and CDR2 FVKESK. The CDR3 protein is CASSQGYGVYNEQFF. CDR3 DNA sequence: TGTGCCAGCAGCCAAGGATACGGGGTATACAATGAGCAGTTCTTC.

This chain uses TRBV19 with TRBJ1-5; D is unclear. Trimming left V 7 bases short and J 0 bases short, with 13 bases between. CDR1 and CDR2 from the germline V gene are LNHDA and SQIVND (reference sequence). The CDR3 contains 15 residues. The CDR3 DNA reads as TGTGCCAGTACCCTAAGAGGCCTTAGCAATCAGCCCCAGCATTTT. Translated: CASTLRGLSNQPQHF.

This CDR3 is CASSYTSGSNEQFF. CDR3 bases: TGTGCCAGCAGCTACACTAGCGGGAGTAATGAGCAGTTCTTC. V and J are TRBV7-9 and TRBJ2-1, with TRBD2 identical over 11 bases. V shed 4 bases and J 7 bases; nucleotides not matched to a gene: 3. The CDR3 is 14 residues long. Germline values: CDR1 SEHNR, CDR2 FQNEAQ (reference sequence).

This rearrangement joins TRBV7-2 to TRBJ2-3; TRBD2 might be the D (6 bases). CDR1 SGHTA and CDR2 FQGNSA come from the germline V gene. V was clipped by 2 bases and J by 6 bases, with 18 bases between them. This CDR3 has 16 amino acids. The CDR3 coding sequence is TGTGCCAGCAGCTTACGGGACTTACTTGCAGGGGATACGCAGTATTTT. Its translation is CASSLRDLLAGDTQYF.